A selection of T cell receptor beta chains follows, all from one sample in a study of shared clonotypes between healthy human individuals. Profiled with immunoSEQ multiplex PCR; TCRdb holds only in-frame clones, not every one. Among 600,000 to 800,000 clones listed, 72% were seen once. Sequencing input: memory CD4+ T cells sorted from blood. The receptors were sampled from a woman in her twenties or thirties in good health. The CDR3 runs from the conserved cysteine through the conserved F or W. The D gene is left open where the match is weak. Only part of the rows carry a size: once, few, many, or a class if the clone is expanded.

J: TRBJ2-3; D: -; V: TRBV5-1; size: -; length: 14; CDR3: CASSPTVGTDTQYF; DNA: TGCGCCAGCAGCCCCACCGTGGGCACAGATACGCAGTATTTT
J: TRBJ2-1; D: -; V: TRBV6-6; size: -; length: 15; CDR3: CASSYARSGNNEQFF; DNA: TGTGCCAGCAGTTACGCGCGGAGCGGAAACAATGAGCAGTTCTTC
J: TRBJ1-2; D: TRBD1; V: TRBV5-6; size: -; length: 13; CDR3: CASSRMNRGSYTF; DNA: TGTGCCAGCAGCCGGATGAACAGGGGGAGCTACACCTTC
J: TRBJ2-1; D: -; V: TRBV10-1; size: -; length: 13; CDR3: CASSSVGYNEQFF; DNA: TGCGCCAGCAGCTCGGTGGGATACAATGAGCAGTTCTTC
J: TRBJ1-5; D: -; V: TRBV12-2; size: -; length: 16; CDR3: CASRFEDGRGNQPQHF; DNA: TGTGCAAGTCGCTTTGAGGACGGTCGGGGCAATCAGCCCCAGCATTTT
J: TRBJ1-5; D: -; V: TRBV6-1; size: few; length: 14; CDR3: CASSFLRSNQPQHF; DNA: TGTGCCAGCAGTTTCCTCCGTTCGAATCAGCCCCAGCATTTT
J: TRBJ2-2; D: TRBD1; V: TRBV4-2; size: -; length: 16; CDR3: CASSPRDRAGTGELFF; DNA: TGTGCCAGCAGCCCCAGAGACAGGGCCGGCACCGGGGAGCTGTTTTTT
J: TRBJ1-1; D: TRBD1; V: TRBV2; size: -; length: 14; CDR3: CASSDRQGSTEAFF; DNA: TGTGCCAGCAGTGATAGACAGGGCTCAACTGAAGCTTTCTTT
J: TRBJ2-1; D: -; V: TRBV5-5; size: -; length: 15; CDR3: CASSVDPSSYNEQFF; DNA: TGTGCCAGCAGCGTCGACCCGAGCTCCTACAATGAGCAGTTCTTC
J: TRBJ1-2; D: TRBD1; V: TRBV19; size: -; length: 14; CDR3: CASSIPQGSMRYTF; DNA: TGTGCCAGTAGTATCCCACAGGGGTCTATGCGCTACACCTTC
J: TRBJ1-5; D: -; V: TRBV30; size: -; length: 13; CDR3: CAWSGQLGQPQHF; DNA: TGTGCCTGGAGTGGACAGTTGGGTCAGCCCCAGCATTTT
J: TRBJ1-2; D: -; V: TRBV28; size: few; length: 13; CDR3: CASSTTPNYGYTF; DNA: TGTGCCAGCAGTACGACACCCAACTATGGCTACACCTTC
J: TRBJ2-7; D: -; V: TRBV5-1; size: -; length: 15; CDR3: CASSFGARENDEQYF; DNA: TGCGCCAGCAGCTTTGGGGCCAGGGAAAACGACGAGCAGTACTTC
J: TRBJ2-5; D: -; V: TRBV5-1; size: many; length: 16; CDR3: CASSFQGDLYQETQYF; DNA: TGCGCCAGCAGTTTTCAGGGAGACCTGTACCAAGAGACCCAGTACTTC
J: TRBJ2-2; D: -; V: TRBV27; size: -; length: 14; CDR3: CASRIPASTGELFF; DNA: TGTGCCAGCAGAATACCCGCGAGCACCGGGGAGCTGTTTTTT
J: TRBJ2-5; D: TRBD2; V: TRBV18; size: -; length: 15; CDR3: CASSPGLAGRETQYF; DNA: TGTGCCAGCTCACCGGGACTAGCGGGGAGGGAGACCCAGTACTTC
J: TRBJ2-7; D: -; V: TRBV18; size: few; length: 15; CDR3: CASSFGGTVSYEQYF; DNA: TGTGCCAGCTCGTTTGGCGGCACCGTTTCCTACGAGCAGTACTTC
J: TRBJ2-2; D: -; V: TRBV30; size: -; length: 12; CDR3: CAWSVSRFGLFF; DNA: TGTGCCTGGAGTGTATCCCGCTTTGGGCTGTTTTTT
J: TRBJ2-1; D: -; V: TRBV27; size: many; length: 14; CDR3: CASSLPGPPGEQFF; DNA: TGTGCCAGCAGTTTACCCGGGCCCCCGGGTGAGCAGTTCTTC
J: TRBJ2-3; D: TRBD2; V: TRBV2; size: -; length: 14; CDR3: CAIGDYLSTDTQYF; DNA: TGTGCCATCGGGGACTACCTTAGCACAGATACGCAGTATTTT
J: TRBJ2-1; D: -; V: TRBV5-3; size: -; length: 19; CDR3: CARSLDGNRYSHRHNEQFF; DNA: TGTGCCAGAAGCTTGGATGGAAATCGCTATTCCCATCGCCACAATGAGCAGTTCTTC
J: TRBJ2-3; D: -; V: TRBV7-9; size: -; length: 15; CDR3: CASSLSHGSADTQYF; DNA: TGTGCCAGCAGCTTATCCCATGGCTCGGCAGATACGCAGTATTTT
J: TRBJ1-1; D: -; V: TRBV6-5; size: -; length: 14; CDR3: CASRKDKSDTEAFF; DNA: TGTGCCAGCAGGAAAGACAAGAGTGACACTGAAGCTTTCTTT
J: TRBJ2-3; D: -; V: TRBV5-6; size: -; length: 12; CDR3: CASSLGVLTQYF; DNA: TGTGCCAGCAGCTTGGGGGTCCTTACGCAGTATTTT
J: TRBJ2-1; D: TRBD1; V: TRBV27; size: -; length: 13; CDR3: CATTNRGGDEQFF; DNA: TGTGCCACCACGAACAGGGGCGGCGATGAGCAGTTCTTC
J: TRBJ1-1; D: -; V: TRBV18; size: -; length: 12; CDR3: CASSSITTEAFF; DNA: TGTGCCAGCTCTTCGATAACCACTGAAGCTTTCTTT
J: TRBJ2-2; D: TRBD2; V: TRBV25-1; size: -; length: 18; CDR3: CASSARARLAGEGGELFF; DNA: TGTGCCAGCAGTGCCCGAGCAAGGCTAGCGGGAGAGGGCGGGGAGCTGTTTTTT
J: TRBJ1-5; D: -; V: TRBV7-9; size: -; length: 12; CDR3: CASSRGNQPQHF; DNA: TGTGCCAGCAGTCGAGGCAATCAGCCCCAGCATTTT
J: TRBJ2-3; D: TRBD2; V: TRBV7-8; size: -; length: 19; CDR3: CASSSSRGLAGGSTDTQYF; DNA: TGTGCCAGCAGCTCTAGTAGGGGATTGGCGGGAGGGAGCACAGATACGCAGTATTTT
J: TRBJ2-5; D: TRBD2; V: TRBV10-3; size: -; length: 16; CDR3: CAISASLAGNQETQYF; DNA: TGTGCCATCAGTGCCTCCCTAGCGGGGAACCAAGAGACCCAGTACTTC
J: TRBJ1-4; D: -; V: TRBV6-1; size: -; length: 14; CDR3: CASSVLGSNEKLFF; DNA: TGTGCCAGCAGTGTTTTGGGGTCTAATGAAAAACTGTTTTTT
J: TRBJ2-7; D: -; V: TRBV5-6; size: -; length: 13; CDR3: CASSASSTYEQYF; DNA: TGTGCCAGCAGCGCCTCTAGCACCTACGAGCAGTACTTC
J: TRBJ2-7; D: -; V: TRBV2; size: -; length: 13; CDR3: CASKGDGPYEQYF; DNA: TGTGCCAGCAAGGGAGACGGTCCCTACGAGCAGTACTTC
J: TRBJ2-1; D: TRBD2; V: TRBV7-9; size: few; length: 16; CDR3: CASSPWGASGTDEQFF; DNA: TGTGCCAGCAGCCCATGGGGTGCTAGCGGGACTGATGAGCAGTTCTTC
J: TRBJ2-1; D: -; V: TRBV7-2; size: -; length: 13; CDR3: CASSLVASNEQFF; DNA: TGTGCCAGCAGCTTAGTAGCGAGTAATGAGCAGTTCTTC
J: TRBJ2-5; D: TRBD2; V: TRBV6-1; size: -; length: 15; CDR3: CASRQRLAGVQTQYF; DNA: TGTGCCAGCAGGCAGCGACTAGCGGGAGTGCAGACCCAGTACTTC
J: TRBJ1-4; D: -; V: TRBV27; size: -; length: 15; CDR3: CASRQGQGNNEKLFF; DNA: TGTGCCAGCAGACAGGGCCAAGGGAATAATGAAAAACTGTTTTTT
J: TRBJ1-2; D: -; V: TRBV7-9; size: -; length: 13; CDR3: CASSPLGAGGYTF; DNA: TGTGCCAGCAGCCCGTTGGGGGCTGGGGGCTACACCTTC
J: TRBJ2-7; D: -; V: TRBV6-5; size: -; length: 14; CDR3: CASSRLRGTYEQYF; DNA: TGTGCCAGCAGTCGCCTCCGGGGGACCTACGAGCAGTACTTC
J: TRBJ1-5; D: -; V: TRBV15; size: once; length: 14; CDR3: CATSRAQGDQPQHF; DNA: TGTGCCACCAGCAGAGCACAGGGAGATCAGCCCCAGCATTTT
J: TRBJ2-3; D: TRBD2; V: TRBV4-1; size: -; length: 17; CDR3: CASSSMGLAASTDTQYF; DNA: TGCGCCAGCAGCTCCATGGGACTAGCGGCTAGCACAGATACGCAGTATTTT
J: TRBJ1-5; D: -; V: TRBV6-5; size: -; length: 13; CDR3: CASQPGINQPQHF; DNA: TGTGCCAGCCAACCAGGGATCAATCAGCCCCAGCATTTT
J: TRBJ2-5; D: TRBD2; V: TRBV7-8; size: -; length: 15; CDR3: CASSNGAGGGETQYF; DNA: TGTGCCAGCAGCAACGGGGCGGGAGGCGGGGAGACCCAGTACTTC
J: TRBJ2-3; D: TRBD2; V: TRBV7-9; size: -; length: 16; CDR3: CASSIRLAGHTDTQYF; DNA: TGTGCCAGCAGCATCCGGTTAGCGGGACACACAGATACGCAGTATTTT
J: TRBJ2-7; D: -; V: TRBV27; size: -; length: 14; CDR3: CASSFSQGPYEQYF; DNA: TGTGCCAGCAGTTTTAGCCAGGGCCCCTACGAGCAGTACTTC
J: TRBJ1-5; D: TRBD1; V: TRBV4-1; size: few; length: 15; CDR3: CASSHYGTDDQPQHF; DNA: TGCGCCAGCAGCCACTACGGGACAGATGATCAGCCCCAGCATTTT
J: TRBJ1-2; D: -; V: TRBV13; size: many; length: 15; CDR3: CASSLGGRVDYGYTF; DNA: TGTGCCAGCAGCTTGGGTGGCAGGGTCGACTATGGCTACACCTTC
J: TRBJ2-5; D: -; V: TRBV5-1; size: once; length: 15; CDR3: CASSPQGNSAETQYF; DNA: TGCGCCAGCAGCCCACAGGGAAACTCGGCAGAGACCCAGTACTTC
J: TRBJ2-1; D: TRBD1; V: TRBV7-3; size: -; length: 15; CDR3: CASSLTTGDNNEQFF; DNA: TGTGCCAGCAGCTTAACGACAGGGGATAACAATGAGCAGTTCTTC
J: TRBJ2-7; D: -; V: TRBV7-9; size: -; length: 14; CDR3: CASSPSSISYEQYF; DNA: TGTGCCAGCAGCCCGTCCTCCATCTCCTACGAGCAGTACTTC
J: TRBJ2-3; D: -; V: TRBV29-1; size: many; length: 9; CDR3: CSAGDTQYF; DNA: TGCAGCGCCGGAGATACGCAGTATTTT
J: TRBJ2-5; D: -; V: TRBV18; size: few; length: 13; CDR3: CASSPPVVETQYF; DNA: TGTGCCAGCTCACCACCTGTGGTGGAGACCCAGTACTTC
J: TRBJ2-7; D: TRBD2; V: TRBV5-1; size: many; length: 14; CDR3: CASSFNGLAVEQYF; DNA: TGCGCCAGCAGCTTCAACGGACTAGCGGTCGAGCAGTACTTC
J: TRBJ2-3; D: TRBD2; V: TRBV19; size: -; length: 17; CDR3: CASSSAKTSGLADTQYF; DNA: TGTGCCAGTAGCTCCGCCAAGACTAGCGGGTTGGCAGATACGCAGTATTTT
J: TRBJ2-1; D: -; V: TRBV7-9; size: -; length: 15; CDR3: CASSPVGIVASEQFF; DNA: TGTGCCAGCAGCCCAGTAGGGATAGTGGCGTCTGAGCAGTTCTTC
J: TRBJ1-1; D: -; V: TRBV29-1; size: -; length: 14; CDR3: CSVEDWRMNTEAFF; DNA: TGCAGCGTTGAAGATTGGCGGATGAACACTGAAGCTTTCTTT
J: TRBJ2-1; D: TRBD2; V: TRBV28; size: -; length: 16; CDR3: CASRPPAGPGRREQFF; DNA: TGTGCCAGCAGGCCCCCAGCGGGGCCCGGCCGCAGGGAGCAGTTCTTC
J: TRBJ1-2; D: TRBD1; V: TRBV27; size: few; length: 13; CDR3: CASSPTGGGGYTF; DNA: TGTGCCAGCAGTCCGACAGGGGGCGGGGGCTACACCTTC
J: TRBJ2-7; D: -; V: TRBV11-2; size: -; length: 13; CDR3: CASRGSRSYEQYF; DNA: TGTGCCAGCAGGGGTTCTCGCTCCTACGAGCAGTACTTC
J: TRBJ2-3; D: -; V: TRBV14; size: -; length: 15; CDR3: CASSHLLPGTDTQYF; DNA: TGTGCCAGCAGCCACTTGTTACCTGGCACAGATACGCAGTATTTT